The 2 T cell receptor beta chains listed next were all sequenced from one sample in a study of CD8 T cells in ankylosing spondylitis. In TCRdb, the 5' RACE reads were re-called with MiXCR into one record per CDR3 protein. The sample comprises about 150,000 distinct CDR3 sequences, under 45% of which are singletons, and 15% rests with the top ten. The sequenced sample was synovial fluid, either unsorted or a sorted T cell fraction (not recorded which). Receptors were obtained from a male donor with ankylosing spondylitis.

The chain has TRBV11-2 and TRBJ2-3, with TRBD2 matching over 9 bases. In germline, CDR1 is SGHAT, CDR2 FQNNGV. The CDR3 contains 15 residues. The V segment lost 3 bases and the J segment 4 bases; nucleotides outside the gene matches: 5. In DNA form, the CDR3 reads TGTGCCAGCAGCTTTAGCGGGAGTAGCTCAGATACGCAGTATTTT. Translating gives CASSFSGSSSDTQYF. Variable domain in full (rest from reference TRBV11-2 and TRBJ2-3): EAGVAQSPRYKIIEKRQSVAFWCNPISGHATLYWYQQILGQGPKLLIQFQNNGVVDDSQLPKDRFSAERLKGVDSTLKIQPAKLEDSAVYLCASSFSGSSSDTQYFGPGTRLTVL.

CDR3 sequence: CATYTMNPSYEQYF. The DNA for the CDR3 is TGTGCCACCTACACCATGAACCCCTCCTACGAGCAGTACTTC. The genes are TRBV24-1 and TRBJ2-7; D gene uncertain. This CDR3 is built from 14 residues. V gave up 9 bases and J gave up 0 bases, with 14 bases separating them. CDR1 is KGHDR, CDR2 SFDVKD, per germline.